Below are 21 T cell receptor beta chains sequenced from a single sample in a study of T cells after posttransplantation cyclophosphamide. TCRdb's copy holds only in-frame clones and misses some; the assay was immunoSEQ multiplex PCR. Of tens of thousands of clones in the sample, almost 75% are singletons; the top ten hold around 0.7%. Sequencing was carried out using memory CD4+ T cells sorted from PBMCs. The receptors originated from a woman aged 55-75 years in good health, CMV-negative, and a related stem cell transplant donor.

The gene calls are TRBV18 and TRBJ2-3; perhaps TRBD1 as D (5 bases). In germline, CDR1 is KGHSH, CDR2 LQKENI. The CDR3 is made up of 12 amino acids. The ends were cut back, 8 bases at V and 0 bases at J, with 6 bases in the middle. The CDR3 DNA follows: TGTGCCAGCGGGGCTAGCACAGATACGCAGTATTTT. This encodes CASGASTDTQYF.

The chain has TRBV29-1 and TRBJ1-4; unclear D gene. The V gene's germline CDR1 is SQVTM and CDR2 ANQGSEA. Trimming took 1 base from V and 10 from J, leaving 7 bases between them. This CDR3 contains 11 residues. The CDR3 DNA follows: TGCAGCGTTGAAGCGGGGAGAAAACTGTTTTTT. Translating it yields CSVEAGRKLFF.

The chain combines TRBV9 with TRBJ1-4; the match to TRBD1 covers 10 bases. The V segment lost 3 bases and the J segment 11 bases; nucleotides outside the gene matches: 7. Germline CDR1 SGDLS, CDR2 YYNGEE. This CDR3 has 14 residues. The CDR3 sequence is CASSEIPGQGKLFF. CDR3 coding DNA: TGTGCCAGCAGCGAAATACCGGGACAGGGGAAACTGTTTTTT.

This chain connects TRBV6-6 to TRBJ2-4; a possible D gene is TRBD2 (5 bases). The CDR3 totals 16 residues. V shed 5 bases and J shed 8 bases, with 22 bases lying between them. CDR1 is MNHNY, CDR2 SVGAGI, per germline (reference sequence). DNA of the CDR3: TGTGCCAGCAGTCCTTCCCGACCGGGTTCCGGGGACATTCAGTACTTC. Translated: CASSPSRPGSGDIQYF.

This clone was observed a few times. The CDR3 bases are TGTGCCAGCAGCTCAGACACCGGGGAGCTGTTTTTT. Its translation: CASSSDTGELFF. The chain combines TRBV9 with TRBJ2-2; D unresolved. Trimming took 4 bases from V and 3 from J, leaving 4 bases between them. This CDR3 comprises 12 residues. Germline CDR1 reads SGDLS; CDR2 reads YYNGEE.

This chain joins TRBV28 and TRBJ2-4; weak D call: TRBD2 (6 bases). CDR3 size: 17 residues. The V end was cut by 2 bases, the J end by 0 bases, with 14 bases between. Germline CDR1 and CDR2: MDHEN and SYDVKM. CDR3 sequence (DNA): TGTGCCAGCAGTTTAGTTGGTAGCGGAATAGCCAAAAACATTCAGTACTTC. Translated: CASSLVGSGIAKNIQYF.

This rearrangement joins TRBV20-1 to TRBJ1-2, with D possibly TRBD1 on 5 matching bases. Deletions cut 6 bases from V and 8 bases from J, with 13 bases between. The CDR3 sequence is 11 residues long. Germline lookup yields CDR1 DFQATT and CDR2 SNEGSKA (reference sequence). The CDR3 loop reads CSARGGMGYTF. The CDR3 DNA is TGCAGTGCGCGGGGGGGGATGGGCTACACCTTC.

The V gene is TRBV5-1, the J gene TRBJ1-4; 7 bases line up with TRBD1. Per germline, CDR1 SGHRS and CDR2 YFSETQ. Unmatched junction bases numbered 7, after V lost 5 bases and J lost 6 bases. This CDR3 is built from 14 residues. This CDR3 reads CASSPGGSDEKLFF. For the CDR3, the DNA is TGCGCCAGCAGTCCAGGGGGGAGCGATGAAAAACTGTTTTTT.

The V call is TRBV29-1, the J call TRBJ2-7, with TRBD1 matching over 8 bases. CDR1 is SQVTM and CDR2 is ANQGSEA in the germline V gene. The ends lost 4 bases at V and 5 bases at J; junction bases unmatched: 4. This CDR3 has 12 residues. CDR3 residues: CSVAQGDHEQYF. In DNA form, the CDR3 reads TGCAGCGTTGCACAGGGGGATCACGAGCAGTACTTC.

The rearrangement joins TRBV7-3 to TRBJ2-1; perhaps TRBD1 as D (8 bases). V lost 5 bases to trimming and J lost 6 bases, with 14 bases between them. Germline values: CDR1 SGHTA, CDR2 FQGTGA. This CDR3 spans 14 amino acids. The CDR3 loop reads CASSATGGGNEQFF. CDR3 bases: TGTGCCAGCAGCGCCACAGGGGGGGGCAATGAGCAGTTCTTC. Full variable domain (remainder filled in from reference TRBV7-3 and TRBJ2-1): GAGVSQTPSNKVTEKGKYVELRCDPISGHTALYWYRQSLGQGPEFLIYFQGTGAADDSGLPNDRFFAVRPEGSVSTLKIQRTERGDSAVYLCASSATGGGNEQFFGPGTRLTVL.

This chain connects TRBV11-2 to TRBJ2-3; 14 nucleotides align to TRBD2. Unmatched junction bases numbered 17, after V lost 8 bases and J lost 4 bases. CDR1 SGHAT and CDR2 FQNNGV come from the germline V gene. CDR3 length equals 19 residues. The CDR3 nucleotides are TGTGCCAGCTCCGGGACTAGCGGGAGTTTTAATGAAGGGGCAGATACGCAGTATTTT. Translation: CASSGTSGSFNEGADTQYF.

This clone was seen only once. The chain couples TRBV18 to TRBJ1-2; D gene uncertain. Trimming took 9 bases from V and 0 from J, leaving 11 bases between them. Per the germline V gene, CDR1 is KGHSH and CDR2 is LQKENI. CDR3 length: 13 amino acids. For the CDR3, the DNA is TGTGCCAGTTCAGACGGAGCTAACTATGGCTACACCTTC. Protein sequence: CASSDGANYGYTF.

V usage is TRBV4-1 and J usage is TRBJ2-5; 13 bases fit TRBD2. V dropped 4 bases and J dropped 2; count of bases not matched to a gene: 10. Germline CDR1 is MGHRA and CDR2 is YSYEKL. This CDR3 is built from 18 residues. This chain's CDR3 is CASSLILAGGSGQETQYF. The CDR3 DNA sequence: TGCGCCAGCAGCCTCATACTAGCGGGAGGGTCGGGACAAGAGACCCAGTACTTC.

This clone was counted a few times. This rearrangement joins TRBV7-2 to TRBJ2-2; tentatively, D is TRBD1 (6 bases). Trimming removed 5 bases from V and 1 base from J, with 11 bases in between. Germline lookup yields CDR1 SGHTA and CDR2 FQGNSA. The CDR3 runs to 15 residues. CDR3 sequence (DNA): TGTGCCAGCAGCCGAGGGGGACAGAACACCGGGGAGCTGTTTTTT. This translates into CASSRGGQNTGELFF.

The chain has TRBV27 and TRBJ1-2, with D tentatively TRBD1 (6 bases). Per germline, CDR1 MNHEY and CDR2 SMNVEV (reference sequence). V was trimmed by 5 bases and J by 5 bases, leaving 15 bases between them. The CDR3 is made up of 14 amino acids. Written as DNA, the CDR3 is TGTGCCAGCAGTCCAGGGACACTGGCTTATGGCTACACCTTC. Translating gives CASSPGTLAYGYTF.

In this sample, this clone turned up once. CDR3 loop: CASSARGQGYTEAFF. CDR3 DNA: TGTGCCAGCAGTGCTAGGGGACAGGGGTACACTGAAGCTTTCTTT. This chain links TRBV6-5 with TRBJ1-1; the match to TRBD1 covers 10 bases. CDR1 MNHEY and CDR2 SVGAGI come from the germline V gene. Germline trimming cut 5 bases from V and 3 bases from J; bases unmatched to any gene: 6. The CDR3 loop spans 15 amino acids.

This sequence joins TRBV7-9 and TRBJ2-3, with a tentative D call TRBD1 (5 bases). Per germline, CDR1 SEHNR and CDR2 FQNEAQ (reference sequence). This CDR3 is built from 16 residues. The V and J ends lost 0 bases and 2 bases respectively, with 12 bases between them. CDR3 nucleotide sequence: TGTGCCAGCAGCTTAGCGCAGGGCGGTTCCACAGATACGCAGTATTTT. Its protein product is CASSLAQGGSTDTQYF.

This chain joins TRBV2 and TRBJ2-3, with 9 bases identical to TRBD1. The J segment lost 4 bases and the V segment lost 6 bases, leaving 11 bases of the junction unmatched. The CDR3 covers 16 residues. Looked up from germline, CDR1 is SNHLY and CDR2 is FYNNEI. The CDR3 region is CASSLRDRGLADTQYF. CDR3 bases: TGTGCCAGCAGCCTACGCGACAGGGGGTTGGCAGATACGCAGTATTTT.

V usage is TRBV29-1 and J usage is TRBJ2-5; the match to TRBD2 covers 9 bases. V lost 5 bases and J lost 5; bases outside the gene matches: 0. CDR1 and CDR2 (germline): SQVTM, ANQGSEA. The CDR3 has 11 amino acids. The CDR3 DNA reads as TGCAGCGTTAGCGGGGGGGAGACCCAGTACTTC. It yields the protein CSVSGGETQYF.

The chain couples TRBV5-6 to TRBJ2-3, with a tentative D call TRBD1 (5 bases). V dropped 3 bases and J dropped 3 bases, with 17 bases sitting between them. CDR1 and CDR2 (germline): SGHDT, YYEEEE. The CDR3 is made up of 16 amino acids. CDR3 DNA sequence: TGTGCCAGCAGCTACGACAGCTCGGGTAGGACAGATACGCAGTATTTT. The encoded protein is CASSYDSSGRTDTQYF.

The CDR3 nucleotides read TGTGCCAGTAGGGGGGGGAGCTCCTATAATTCACCCCTCCACTTT. This codes for CASRGGSSYNSPLHF. V and J are TRBV27 and TRBJ1-6; D might be TRBD1 (6 bases). Deletions cut 9 bases from V and 0 bases from J, with 12 bases between. This CDR3 spans 15 amino acids. Germline V gives CDR1 MNHEY, CDR2 SMNVEV (reference sequence).